These 21 T cell receptor beta chains were all obtained from the same sample, sequenced in a study of neoadjuvant anti-PD-1 for oral cavity cancer. Repertoires were generated with immunoSEQ multiplex PCR, while TCRdb's copy carries only in-frame clones and drops some. The data show 14,000 or so clones, roughly three quarters seen once. Time point noted: after neoadjuvant nivolumab, at surgical resection. Sequences were derived from PBMCs, sampled after nivolumab (anti-PD-1) treatment. These receptors all stem from a person between 35 and 79 years old with oral cavity squamous cell carcinoma.

The chain carries TRBV18 and TRBJ2-5; 9 nucleotides match TRBD2. The length of the CDR3 is 14 residues. Trimming cost V 3 bases and J 5 bases; bases outside gene matches: 4. CDR1 is KGHSH, CDR2 LQKENI, per germline. The CDR3 DNA is TGTGCCAGCTCACCGCGGGGGGGCCCTGAGACCCAGTACTTC. Translation: CASSPRGGPETQYF.

This chain links TRBV6-5 with TRBJ1-2; D might be TRBD1 (6 bases). V was shortened by 2 bases and J by 4 bases, with 11 bases between the two germline ends. Germline V gives CDR1 MNHEY, CDR2 SVGAGI. The CDR3 is made up of 14 amino acids. The chain's CDR3 is CASSYGQGLYGYTF. The CDR3 DNA follows: TGTGCCAGCAGTTACGGGCAGGGGCTCTATGGCTACACCTTC.

A single count supports this clone. The V call is TRBV5-1, the J call TRBJ2-1; 8 nucleotides align to TRBD1. The V gene's germline CDR1 is SGHRS and CDR2 YFSETQ. This CDR3 is 16 amino acids long. Germline trimming cut 4 bases from V and 3 bases from J; bases unmatched to any gene: 9. CDR3 in amino acids: CASSRTRDRIYNEQFF. CDR3 DNA: TGCGCCAGCAGCCGCACGAGGGACAGGATCTACAATGAGCAGTTCTTC.

The chain combines TRBV6-4 with TRBJ1-2, with 8 bases fitting TRBD1. This CDR3 has 13 amino acids. The germline V gene encodes CDR1 MRHNA and CDR2 SNTAGT. The ends lost 5 bases at V and 4 bases at J; junction bases unmatched: 3. Here the CDR3 reads CASSRGQGYGYTF. CDR3 sequence (DNA): TGTGCCAGCAGTCGAGGACAGGGCTATGGCTACACCTTC.

This rearrangement joins TRBV5-4 to TRBJ2-2; D is tentatively TRBD1 or TRBD2 (5 bases each). The germline CDR1 and CDR2 sequences are SGHNT and YYREEE (reference sequence). The V gene lost 4 bases and the J gene lost 3 bases, with 16 bases spanning the gap. The CDR3 contains 16 residues. The CDR3 loop is CASSRDPRVDTGELFF. CDR3 bases: TGTGCCAGCAGCCGGGACCCCAGGGTGGACACCGGGGAGCTGTTTTTT. Supplemented by reference TRBV5-4 and TRBJ2-2, the full variable domain reads ETGVTQSPTHLIKTRGQQVTLRCSSQSGHNTVSWYQQALGQGPQFIFQYYREEENGRGNFPPRFSGLQFPNYSSELNVNALELDDSALYLCASSRDPRVDTGELFFGEGSRLTVL.

The chain links TRBV5-1 to TRBJ2-1; 9 bases are shared with TRBD2. This CDR3 spans 16 amino acids. CDR1 SGHRS and CDR2 YFSETQ come from the germline V gene. Unmatched junction bases numbered 8, after V lost 4 bases and J lost 3 bases. Written as DNA, the CDR3 is TGCGCCAGCAGCCCACTGACTAGCGGAGTCTACAATGAGCAGTTCTTC. It codes for CASSPLTSGVYNEQFF. The entire variable domain, with the rest obtained from reference TRBV5-1 and TRBJ2-1, is as follows: KAGVTQTPRYLIKTRGQQVTLSCSPISGHRSVSWYQQTPGQGLQFLFEYFSETQRNKGNFPGRFSGRQFSNSRSEMNVSTLELGDSALYLCASSPLTSGVYNEQFFGPGTRLTVL.

This chain links TRBV15 with TRBJ1-4; no reliable D call. Germline assignment: CDR1 LNHNV and CDR2 YYDKDF (reference sequence). This CDR3 is 16 amino acids long. The V and J ends lost 3 bases and 2 bases respectively, with 13 bases between them. The DNA of the CDR3 is TGTGCCACCAGCAGGGAGTCCGGCAGCACTAATGAAAAACTGTTTTTT. Protein sequence: CATSRESGSTNEKLFF.

This chain links TRBV5-1 with TRBJ1-5, with D maybe TRBD1 (6 bases). This CDR3 contains 14 residues. Germline CDR1 and CDR2: SGHRS and YFSETQ. V lost 4 bases and J lost 4, with 12 bases in between. The DNA of the CDR3 is TGCGCCAGCAGCATGGGACACCAGAATCAGCCCCAGCATTTT. Amino acid sequence: CASSMGHQNQPQHF.

This sequence joins TRBV6-1 and TRBJ2-7; TRBD1 agrees at 8 bases. The germline gives CDR1 MNHNS, CDR2 SASEGT. The CDR3 consists of 14 residues. Germline trimming cut 5 bases from V and 2 bases from J; bases unmatched to any gene: 5. CDR3 sequence reads: CASSPTGVPYEQYF. The CDR3 bases are TGTGCCAGCAGTCCGACAGGGGTTCCCTACGAGCAGTACTTC.

Here the CDR3 reads CASSTWTSGINNEQFF. DNA for the CDR3: TGCGCCAGCAGCACCTGGACTAGCGGGATTAACAATGAGCAGTTCTTC. The chain uses TRBV5-1 and TRBJ2-1; 12 bases agree with TRBD2. The CDR3 runs 16 residues. Germline CDR1 and CDR2: SGHRS and YFSETQ. The J segment lost 5 bases and the V segment lost 4 bases, leaving 7 bases of the junction unmatched.

The rearrangement uses TRBV10-2 and TRBJ2-5; possibly TRBD1 for D (6 bases). Deletions cut 3 bases from V and 4 bases from J, with 9 bases between. In germline, CDR1 is WSHSY, CDR2 SAAADI. There are 13 residues in the CDR3. CDR3 in DNA: TGCGCCAGCAGTGAACAGGGACGAGAGACCCAGTACTTC. The encoded protein is CASSEQGRETQYF.

V gene TRBV30 combines with J gene TRBJ1-1, with TRBD1 matching over 10 bases. The CDR3 totals 14 residues. The germline V gene has CDR1 GTSNPN and CDR2 SVGIG (reference sequence). J lost 4 bases, V lost 3 bases, and 5 bases had no gene match. The CDR3 loop is CAWRDRGLVTEAFF. In DNA form, the CDR3 reads TGTGCCTGGAGGGACAGGGGGTTGGTCACTGAAGCTTTCTTT.

The CDR3: CASTHPQGGYGYTF. CDR3 bases: TGTGCCAGCACCCACCCCCAGGGGGGCTATGGCTACACCTTC. The chain combines TRBV6-5 with TRBJ1-2; TRBD1 agrees at 7 bases. The CDR3 covers 14 residues. After removal of 7 bases from V and 4 bases from J, the junction contained 9 bases not matched to a gene. Germline V lookup: CDR1 MNHEY, CDR2 SVGAGI.

The rearrangement joins TRBV6-1 to TRBJ2-5; TRBD2 might be the D (6 bases). CDR1 and CDR2 (germline): MNHNS, SASEGT. The germline V and J ends were trimmed by 3 bases and 2 bases, with 13 bases remaining between them. The CDR3 totals 15 residues. The CDR3 DNA is TGTGCCAGCAGTGACTGGGCTAGCGAACAAGAGACCCAGTACTTC. Amino acids: CASSDWASEQETQYF.

CDR3 in DNA: TGTGCCAGCAGCCCAACAGGGATGGGAACCGGGGAGCTGTTTTTT. It translates to CASSPTGMGTGELFF. The chain uses TRBV7-3 and TRBJ2-2; tentative D call: TRBD1 (6 bases). The germline V gene encodes CDR1 SGHTA and CDR2 FQGTGA. This CDR3 has 15 residues. V lost 5 bases, J lost 5 bases, and 15 bases lay in between.

The rearrangement joins TRBV27 to TRBJ2-5; the match to TRBD2 covers 12 bases. Germline trimming cut 4 bases from V and 4 bases from J; bases unmatched to any gene: 16. This CDR3 contains 19 residues. CDR1 is MNHEY and CDR2 is SMNVEV in the germline V gene (reference sequence). The CDR3 protein is CASSSGQGSSGGARETQYF. DNA of the CDR3: TGTGCCAGCAGTTCAGGACAGGGATCTAGCGGGGGGGCCAGAGAGACCCAGTACTTC.

In DNA form, the CDR3 reads TGTGCCACCAGCAGAGGGGTGCGACTCGGGCAGGGGAACACTGAAGCTTTCTTT. It encodes CATSRGVRLGQGNTEAFF. V and J are TRBV15 and TRBJ1-1; a possible D gene is TRBD1 (5 bases). Germline V gene lookup returns CDR1 LNHNV and CDR2 YYDKDF (reference sequence). The CDR3 consists of 18 residues. With 1 base removed from V and 1 base from J, the gap between germline ends came to 19 bases.

V is TRBV30 and J is TRBJ1-5, with no clear D. Germline CDR1 and CDR2: GTSNPN and SVGIG (reference sequence). The CDR3 runs 15 residues. V dropped 1 base and J dropped 3 bases, with 13 bases sitting between them. The CDR3 loop is CAWSEGPALNQPQHF. CDR3 coding DNA: TGTGCCTGGAGTGAGGGTCCTGCGCTCAATCAGCCCCAGCATTTT.

The chain carries TRBV6-1 and TRBJ1-2, with a weak D call TRBD1 (6 bases). CDR1 is MNHNS and CDR2 is SASEGT in the germline V gene. V lost 6 bases, J lost 5 bases, and 19 bases lay in between. The CDR3 sequence is 15 residues long. The CDR3 DNA sequence: TGTGCCAGCAGAGACACGAGACAGGCAGAGTATGGCTACACCTTC. As protein: CASRDTRQAEYGYTF.

This clone was seen a handful of times. The rearrangement joins TRBV7-9 to TRBJ1-1; D remains unclear. Trimming took 4 bases from V and 7 from J, leaving 7 bases between them. The CDR3 is 11 residues long. The V gene's germline CDR1 is SEHNR and CDR2 FQNEAQ (reference sequence). CDR3 region: CASSSGGEAFF. The CDR3, as DNA: TGTGCCAGCAGCTCTGGTGGTGAAGCTTTCTTT.

The chain joins TRBV5-1 to TRBJ1-5; unclear D gene. The CDR3 covers 14 residues. Germline CDR1 is SGHRS and CDR2 is YFSETQ. The V gene lost 9 bases and the J gene lost 0 bases, with 13 bases spanning the gap. This chain's CDR3 is CANPGTYSNQPQHF. The DNA of the CDR3 is TGCGCCAACCCAGGAACGTATAGCAATCAGCCCCAGCATTTT.